This T cell receptor (beta chain) was sequenced for a study of blood T cell repertoires in COVID-19. Across the whole study: COVID-19 samples from acute and convalescent phases originated in the United States, Italy and Spain. T cells, B-cell-depleted T cells, or PBMCs provided the cDNA or gDNA that served as material.

This clone has just a few counts. This CDR3 contains 14 residues. CDR1 is SGDLS, CDR2 YYNGEE, per germline. V was shortened by 0 bases and J by 4 bases, with 11 bases between the two germline ends. Clones were sequenced by immunoSEQ multiplex PCR, and TCRdb holds only the in-frame ones, with some missing. The table lists 250,000 to 350,000 clones, about 90% of them singletons. The chain has TRBV9 and TRBJ2-7; D might be TRBD1 (5 bases). The sample consisted of peripheral blood. The clonotype was recovered from a woman aged 45-60 years who had recovered from COVID-19. CDR3 loop: CASSVGGQGYEQYF. In nucleotides, the CDR3 is TGTGCCAGCAGCGTAGGCGGTCAGGGATACGAGCAGTACTTC.